The rows below give T cell receptor beta chains drawn from one sample of a study of blood T cell repertoires in COVID-19. Assay: immunoSEQ multiplex PCR; the TCRdb copy retains only in-frame clones and omits some. This table holds roughly 360,000 clones, roughly four fifths found once. Sequenced input: PBMCs or T cells enriched from blood (not recorded which). All receptors derive from a woman aged 45-60 years who had recovered from COVID-19. Each CDR3 is given with its conserved first and last residue. D genes are given only for firm matches. Only some rows state a clone size, as once, few, many or a class for expanded clones.

v_call	d_call	clone_size	j_call	cdr3_nt	cdr3_aa
TRBV4-1	TRBD1	-	TRBJ1-1	TGCGCCAGCAGCCACCCTGGGACAGGGGGCACTGAAGCTTTCTTT	CASSHPGTGGTEAFF
TRBV29-1	-	-	TRBJ1-1	TGCAGCGCCGTGGGTGGCGGTGAAGCTTTCTTT	CSAVGGGEAFF
TRBV7-2	-	-	TRBJ1-2	TGTGCCAGCAGCTCAGGGGTTAGGGTCGGCTACACCTTC	CASSSGVRVGYTF
TRBV11-2	-	-	TRBJ1-4	TGTGCCAGCAGGCCCGGGCGGGGGACCCCAACACTTTATAATGAAAAACTGTTTTTT	CASRPGRGTPTLYNEKLFF
TRBV4-2	-	few	TRBJ2-2	TGTGCCAGCAGCTTAAGACTCCAGAACACCGGGGAGCTGTTTTTT	CASSLRLQNTGELFF
TRBV5-5	TRBD2	-	TRBJ2-7	TGTGCCAGCAGCTTTAGCGGGGTGGCCTACGAGCAGTACTTC	CASSFSGVAYEQYF
TRBV7-9	-	-	TRBJ2-7	TGTGCCAGCAGCGGCGAGGGCTACGAGCAGTACTTC	CASSGEGYEQYF
TRBV30	-	once	TRBJ1-1	TGTGCCTGGAGTAAGGGGCAGGGTAGTGACACTGAAGCTTTCTTT	CAWSKGQGSDTEAFF
TRBV19	-	few	TRBJ1-5	TGTGCCAGTGGGGACTGGGATAGCAATCAGCCCCAGCATTTT	CASGDWDSNQPQHF
TRBV15	-	-	TRBJ2-1	TGTGCCACCAGCCTTCTTGGACCCGGGAGCTCCTACAATGAGCAGTTCTTC	CATSLLGPGSSYNEQFF